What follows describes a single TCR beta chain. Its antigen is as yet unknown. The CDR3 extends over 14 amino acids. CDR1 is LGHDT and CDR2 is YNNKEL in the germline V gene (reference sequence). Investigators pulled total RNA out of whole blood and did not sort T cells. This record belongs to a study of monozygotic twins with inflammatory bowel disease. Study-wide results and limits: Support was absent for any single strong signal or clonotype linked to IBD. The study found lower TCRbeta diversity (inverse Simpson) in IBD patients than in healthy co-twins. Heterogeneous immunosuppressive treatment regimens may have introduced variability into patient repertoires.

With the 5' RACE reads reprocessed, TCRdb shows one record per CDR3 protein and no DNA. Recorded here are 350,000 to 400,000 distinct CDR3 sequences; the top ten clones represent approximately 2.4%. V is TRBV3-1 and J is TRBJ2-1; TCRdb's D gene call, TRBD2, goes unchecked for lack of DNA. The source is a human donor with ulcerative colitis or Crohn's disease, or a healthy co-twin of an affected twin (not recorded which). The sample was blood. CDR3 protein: CASSQDGREDEQFF.